Presented here are 9 T cell receptor beta chains from one specimen sequenced in a study of PD-1 blockade in classical Hodgkin lymphoma. The time point: cycle 4 day 1 (C4D1), after less than seven weeks of nivolumab. Each and every patient relapsed after autologous stem cell transplantation, and patients got differing brentuximab vedotin exposure. Clones were read by immunoSEQ multiplex PCR, and TCRdb kept only the in-frame ones, dropping some. The sample has approximately 49,000 clones, 80% seen once; the top ten hold around 19%. The sequencing here drew on peripheral blood mononuclear cells (PBMCs), taken before the fourth cycle of nivolumab. Receptor source: a human donor with classical Hodgkin lymphoma.

The genes are TRBV5-1 and TRBJ2-5; TRBD2 matches 14 bases. Trimming removed 4 bases from V and 4 bases from J; junction bases left unmatched: 12. The germline V gene has CDR1 SGHRS and CDR2 YFSETQ. CDR3 length: 18 amino acids. DNA of the CDR3: TGCGCCAGCAGCCTGGCCGGGACTAGCGGGAGAACGGGAGAGACCCAGTACTTC. It yields the protein CASSLAGTSGRTGETQYF.

The chain uses TRBV9 and TRBJ2-3; unclear D gene. The CDR3 covers 13 residues. The germline gives CDR1 SGDLS, CDR2 YYNGEE. V was cut by 0 bases and J by 7 bases, with 9 bases left in between. In DNA, the CDR3 is TGTGCCAGCAGCGTAGCCCAGCGTTATACGCAGTATTTT. It yields the protein CASSVAQRYTQYF.

J is TRBJ1-4 and V is TRBV27; no clear D gene. There are 16 residues in the CDR3. CDR1 and CDR2 from the germline V gene are MNHEY and SMNVEV (reference sequence). Trimming took 1 base from V and 0 from J, leaving 9 bases between them. The CDR3 DNA sequence: TGTGCCAGCAGTTTATTGAAGATTTCAACTAATGAAAAACTGTTTTTT. Encoded protein: CASSLLKISTNEKLFF.

The DNA for the CDR3 is TGTGCCAGCAGCTTAGATTTCCTCCGCCAGGAGACCCAGTACTTC. Its translation is CASSLDFLRQETQYF. This chain joins TRBV7-2 and TRBJ2-5; D call uncertain. Trimming shortened V by 1 base and J by 5 bases, and 14 bases separated the two germline ends. This CDR3 contains 15 residues. Germline V gene sequence: CDR1 SGHTA, CDR2 FQGNSA.

This rearrangement joins TRBV18 to TRBJ2-7; a possible D gene is TRBD2 (5 bases). Trimming took 5 bases from V and 0 from J, leaving 11 bases between them. Per the germline V gene, CDR1 is KGHSH and CDR2 is LQKENI. The CDR3 loop spans 14 amino acids. CDR3 sequence reads: CASSRERSSYEQYF. In nucleotides, the CDR3 is TGTGCCAGCTCAAGGGAGAGGAGCTCCTACGAGCAGTACTTC.

This clone turned up a few times. V is TRBV11-2 and J is TRBJ1-6; D unclear. Trimming pared 1 base from V and 10 bases from J, leaving 8 bases between. Per germline, CDR1 SGHAT and CDR2 FQNNGV. The CDR3 is 13 residues long. The CDR3 loop is CASSLAVGSPLHF. The CDR3 region has the DNA TGTGCCAGCAGCTTAGCGGTGGGGTCACCCCTCCACTTT.

The chain joins TRBV11-2 to TRBJ2-5; 7 nucleotides match TRBD2. The germline V gene has CDR1 SGHAT and CDR2 FQNNGV. V was clipped by 4 bases and J by 5 bases; unmatched bases: 13. CDR3 length: 16 residues. The CDR3 sequence: CASSSLGGGPGETQYF. Written as DNA, the CDR3 is TGTGCCAGCAGCTCCCTGGGGGGAGGGCCCGGTGAGACCCAGTACTTC.

V usage is TRBV6-1 and J usage is TRBJ1-4; D perhaps matches TRBD1 (5 bases). From germline, CDR1 is MNHNS and CDR2 SASEGT. The ends were cut back, 2 bases at V and 7 bases at J, with 11 bases in the middle. The CDR3 is 14 amino acids. This chain's CDR3 is CASSEQGGSEKLFF. Written as DNA, the CDR3 is TGTGCCAGCAGTGAACAGGGCGGGAGTGAAAAACTGTTTTTT.

This sequence joins TRBV30 and TRBJ1-1; no clear D gene. CDR1 and CDR2 from the germline V gene are GTSNPN and SVGIG (reference sequence). V dropped 1 base and J dropped 1 base, with 4 bases sitting between them. The CDR3 contains 12 residues. The CDR3 DNA follows: TGTGCCTGGAGTGACCAGAACACTGAAGCTTTCTTT. Its protein product is CAWSDQNTEAFF.